The next 26 T cell receptor beta chains were all read from a single sample in a study of blood T cell repertoires in COVID-19. Assay: immunoSEQ multiplex PCR; the TCRdb copy retains only in-frame clones and omits some. The data contain about 160,000 clones, over 70% of them singletons. Sequenced: peripheral blood. The receptor set was obtained from a man between 65 and 85 years old with acute or convalescent COVID-19.

Regarding this clone: Different DNA sequences within this sample yield the same CDR3. The chain has TRBV7-8 and TRBJ1-1; 8 bases fit TRBD1. CDR1 and CDR2 from the germline V gene are SGHVS and FQNEAQ. This CDR3 is built from 14 residues. The V segment lost 5 bases and the J segment 1 base; nucleotides outside the gene matches: 3. The CDR3 DNA reads TGTGCCAGCAGCCTCGGGACAGGGAACACTGAAGCTTTCTTT. It translates to CASSLGTGNTEAFF. The variable domain in full, with the rest retrieved from reference TRBV7-8 and TRBJ1-1, is GAGVSQSPRYKVAKRGQDVALRCDPISGHVSLFWYQQALGQGPEFLTYFQNEAQLDKSGLPSDRFFAERPEGSVSTLKIQRTQQEDSAVYLCASSLGTGNTEAFFGQGTRLTVV.

V usage is TRBV6-5 and J usage is TRBJ1-5; 11 bases are shared with TRBD1. There are 13 residues in the CDR3. Trimming at V came to 8 bases and at J to 7 bases, leaving 4 bases not matched to a gene. Germline values: CDR1 MNHEY, CDR2 SVGAGI. The CDR3 nucleotides read TGTGCCAGCTGGGACAGGGGGACGCAGCCCCAGCATTTT. Residues: CASWDRGTQPQHF.

The V gene is TRBV6-6, the J gene TRBJ2-7, with D unresolved. CDR1 and CDR2 from the germline V gene are MNHNY and SVGAGI (reference sequence). Between the trimmed V and J ends, which lost 2 bases and 4 bases, there was a span of 6 bases. This CDR3 region has 12 residues. The CDR3: CASSYRGYEQYF. The CDR3 DNA is TGTGCCAGCAGTTACCGCGGTTACGAGCAGTACTTC.

This clone was seen a few times. This chain links TRBV3-1 (or the pseudogene TRBV3-2) with TRBJ1-1; the D gene is possibly TRBD1 (5 bases). The CDR3 is 15 residues long. With 0 bases removed from V and 0 bases from J, the gap between germline ends came to 8 bases. The germline V gene encodes CDR1 LGHDT and CDR2 YNNKEL (reference sequence). The chain's CDR3 is CASSQDAGMNTEAFF. The DNA of the CDR3 is TGTGCCAGCAGCCAAGATGCAGGGATGAACACTGAAGCTTTCTTT.

The rearrangement joins TRBV15 to TRBJ2-1; TRBD1 is a possible D gene (5 bases). This CDR3 has 16 residues. Trimming stripped 2 bases from V and 5 bases from J, with 16 bases between. In germline, CDR1 is LNHNV, CDR2 YYDKDF (reference sequence). CDR3 protein: CATSRIRQGGDNEQFF. CDR3 DNA: TGTGCCACCAGCAGAATCAGGCAGGGTGGGGACAATGAGCAGTTCTTC.

This clone was recorded at least ten times. V gene TRBV27 combines with J gene TRBJ1-5, with a weak D call TRBD1 (6 bases). This CDR3 contains 13 residues. V was trimmed by 3 bases and J by 9 bases, leaving 12 bases between them. Germline V gives CDR1 MNHEY, CDR2 SMNVEV (reference sequence). DNA for the CDR3: TGTGCCAGCAGTTTTCAGGGGTCCTCGCCCCAGCATTTT. Protein sequence: CASSFQGSSPQHF.

The rearrangement joins TRBV27 to TRBJ1-1, with D hard to call. Trimming removed 3 bases from V and 8 bases from J, with 13 bases in between. The CDR3 covers 13 residues. CDR1 is MNHEY, CDR2 SMNVEV, per germline (reference sequence). The CDR3 region has the DNA TGTGCCAGCAGTTTCGACAAGCGGGCCGAAGCTTTCTTT. Amino acid sequence: CASSFDKRAEAFF.

This chain links TRBV6-5 with TRBJ2-5; a weak D match, TRBD2 (6 bases). Per the germline V gene, CDR1 is MNHEY and CDR2 is SVGAGI. V was pared by 0 bases and J by 1 base, with 12 bases between. The CDR3 contains 16 residues. CDR3 sequence: CASSYSGGARQETQYF. For the CDR3, the DNA is TGTGCCAGCAGTTACTCTGGCGGGGCCCGCCAAGAGACCCAGTACTTC.

The count of this clone is one. The rearrangement joins TRBV18 to TRBJ2-3; D is unclear. V gave up 0 bases and J gave up 2 bases, with 12 bases separating them. CDR3 length: 16 residues. Germline V gene sequence: CDR1 KGHSH, CDR2 LQKENI. The CDR3 sequence: CASSPPGTANTDTQYF. CDR3 sequence (DNA): TGTGCCAGCTCACCACCGGGCACCGCGAACACAGATACGCAGTATTTT. The entire variable domain, with the rest obtained from reference TRBV18 and TRBJ2-3, is as follows: NAGVMQNPRHLVRRRGQEARLRCSPMKGHSHVYWYRQLPEEGLKFMVYLQKENIIDESGMPKERFSAEFPKEGPSILRIQQVVRGDSAAYFCASSPPGTANTDTQYFGPGTRLTVL.

V is TRBV19 and J is TRBJ1-5; TRBD1 agrees at 7 bases. Germline lookup yields CDR1 LNHDA and CDR2 SQIVND (reference sequence). The CDR3 loop spans 13 amino acids. V gave up 5 bases and J gave up 2 bases; unmatched junction bases: 0. The CDR3 coding sequence is TGTGCCAGTAGTGGGACAGGCAATCAGCCCCAGCATTTT. The encoded protein is CASSGTGNQPQHF.

V and J are TRBV5-1 and TRBJ2-7; D possibly corresponds to TRBD2 (6 bases). V lost 2 bases, J lost 6 bases, and 9 bases lay in between. The germline CDR1 and CDR2 sequences are SGHRS and YFSETQ. There are 12 residues in the CDR3. The CDR3 DNA is TGCGCCAGCAGCTTACTCGGGGGCGAGCAGTACTTC. Translating gives CASSLLGGEQYF. The variable domain in full, with the rest retrieved from reference TRBV5-1 and TRBJ2-7, is KAGVTQTPRYLIKTRGQQVTLSCSPISGHRSVSWYQQTPGQGLQFLFEYFSETQRNKGNFPGRFSGRQFSNSRSEMNVSTLELGDSALYLCASSLLGGEQYFGPGTRLTVT.

V and J are TRBV6-4 and TRBJ2-2; 9 bases are shared with TRBD2. The trim removed 2 bases at V and 4 bases at J, leaving 5 bases unmatched. The CDR3 covers 16 residues. CDR1 MRHNA and CDR2 SNTAGT come from the germline V gene. Written as DNA, the CDR3 is TGTGCCAGCAGTGACCCTAGCGGGATCACCACCGGGGAGCTGTTTTTT. Translation: CASSDPSGITTGELFF.

The chain is built from TRBV6-1 and TRBJ1-5; 10 nucleotides line up with TRBD1. The CDR3 is made up of 16 amino acids. V shed 4 bases and J 4 bases; nucleotides not matched to a gene: 7. Germline values: CDR1 MNHNS, CDR2 SASEGT. The CDR3 spells CASSGRDRGSNQPQHF. In nucleotides, the CDR3 is TGTGCCAGCAGTGGCAGGGACAGGGGAAGTAATCAGCCCCAGCATTTT.

The chain uses TRBV27 and TRBJ1-5, with 12 bases identical to TRBD1. The germline V gene encodes CDR1 MNHEY and CDR2 SMNVEV (reference sequence). The CDR3 sequence is 17 residues long. The J segment lost 6 bases and the V segment lost 1 base, leaving 7 bases of the junction unmatched. The CDR3 nucleotides are TGTGCCAGCAGTTTATTAGGCGGGACAGGGGGCGGTCAGCCCCAGCATTTT. Translation: CASSLLGGTGGGQPQHF.

The chain is built from TRBV28 and TRBJ2-2; maybe TRBD1 (6 bases). This CDR3 contains 12 residues. Germline V gene data show CDR1 as MDHEN and CDR2 as SYDVKM. V was trimmed by 5 bases and J by 8 bases, leaving 9 bases between them. The CDR3: CASSHDRGELFF. DNA for the CDR3: TGTGCCAGCAGTCATGACAGGGGGGAGCTGTTTTTT.

The chain recombines TRBV24-1 with TRBJ2-3; D is possibly TRBD1 (5 bases). Germline-derived CDR1 and CDR2 are KGHDR and SFDVKD. With 7 bases removed from V and 6 bases from J, the gap between germline ends came to 13 bases. This CDR3 region has 13 residues. CDR3 bases: TGTGCCACCAGCAGACAGTCCCCTGATACGCAGTATTTT. Its protein is CATSRQSPDTQYF.

The chain is built from TRBV28 and TRBJ1-6, with 7 bases aligning to TRBD1. The CDR3 consists of 16 residues. Germline CDR1 MDHEN, CDR2 SYDVKM. V gave up 5 bases and J gave up 0 bases; unmatched junction bases: 4. The CDR3 sequence is CASSQGGGSYNSPLHF. The CDR3 DNA follows: TGTGCCAGCAGTCAGGGGGGTGGCTCCTATAATTCACCCCTCCACTTT.

The rearrangement links TRBV4-1 to TRBJ2-1, with 9 nucleotides matching TRBD2. Germline CDR1 reads MGHRA; CDR2 reads YSYEKL. Trimming cost V 2 bases and J 10 bases; bases outside gene matches: 12. The CDR3 extends over 16 amino acids. The chain's CDR3 is CASSQLLAGPLGEQFF. The CDR3 nucleotides read TGCGCCAGCAGCCAATTACTAGCGGGTCCGTTAGGGGAGCAGTTCTTC.

This clone was found once. The rearrangement uses TRBV11-3 and TRBJ1-1; no clear D gene. The germline gives CDR1 SGHNT, CDR2 YENEEA. The V gene lost 1 base and the J gene lost 7 bases, with 10 bases spanning the gap. This CDR3 region has 13 residues. The CDR3 is CASSLGEHLEAFF. CDR3 DNA: TGTGCCAGCAGCTTAGGAGAGCACCTTGAAGCTTTCTTT.

This chain links TRBV7-3 with TRBJ1-2; tentatively, D is TRBD1 (6 bases). Between the trimmed V and J ends, which lost 2 bases and 6 bases, there was a span of 10 bases. Germline loops: CDR1 SGHTA, CDR2 FQGTGA. CDR3 length: 13 amino acids. CDR3 region: CASSLASGDGYTF. The CDR3 nucleotides read TGTGCCAGCAGCTTAGCGTCAGGGGATGGCTACACCTTC.

The V call is TRBV11-2, the J call TRBJ1-1; 7 bases agree with TRBD1. V was pared by 5 bases and J by 8 bases, with 8 bases of the junction left unmatched. CDR1 and CDR2 from the germline V gene are SGHAT and FQNNGV. The CDR3 is 13 residues long. The CDR3 region has the DNA TGTGCCAGCAGCCCAGGACAGGTTTCAGAAGCTTTCTTT. Translating it yields CASSPGQVSEAFF.

This clone turned up a few times. The rearrangement uses TRBV10-3 and TRBJ2-1; possible D gene TRBD1, 5 bases. Trimming took off 6 bases at V and 10 bases at J, with 10 bases between the two ends. CDR3 length equals 11 residues. Germline V gives CDR1 ENHRY, CDR2 SYGVKD. In DNA, the CDR3 is TGTGCCATCAGCTCCCAGGGAGAGCAGTTCTTC. Its protein is CAISSQGEQFF.

The chain combines TRBV28 with TRBJ1-2; possible D gene TRBD1, 6 bases. This CDR3 is 16 amino acids long. Germline CDR1 reads MDHEN; CDR2 reads SYDVKM. V shed 7 bases and J shed 5 bases, with 23 bases lying between them. In DNA, the CDR3 is TGTGCCAGCATACGGGGGGGCGCAGGGGAGGCATATGGCTACACCTTC. This gives the protein CASIRGGAGEAYGYTF.

The V call is TRBV11-2, the J call TRBJ2-1; 9 bases match TRBD2. The J segment lost 4 bases and the V segment lost 2 bases, leaving 6 bases of the junction unmatched. In germline, CDR1 is SGHAT, CDR2 FQNNGV. The CDR3 spans 16 residues. This CDR3 is CASSLRRGGLYNEQFF. CDR3 coding DNA: TGTGCCAGCAGCTTACGGCGGGGGGGTTTATACAATGAGCAGTTCTTC.

The rearrangement joins TRBV10-3 to TRBJ1-2; 7 positions agree with TRBD1. Trimming cost V 7 bases and J 2 bases; bases outside gene matches: 4. The CDR3 is 13 residues long. Germline V gene lookup returns CDR1 ENHRY and CDR2 SYGVKD. The CDR3 DNA is TGTGCCATCACCCCGGGACAGAACTATGGCTACACCTTC. This translates into CAITPGQNYGYTF.

This clone was recorded at least ten times. V usage is TRBV5-1 and J usage is TRBJ2-7; TRBD1 matches at 11 bases. J gave up 9 bases and V 2 bases, and 7 bases lay outside the gene matches. Per the germline V gene, CDR1 is SGHRS and CDR2 is YFSETQ. The length of the CDR3 is 14 residues. CDR3 DNA sequence: TGCGCCAGCAGCTTCGCGGGACAGGGGGAGGTGCAGTACTTC. Encoded protein: CASSFAGQGEVQYF.